The 21 T cell receptor beta chains presented below share a single source sample, sequenced in a study of beta chain features in type 1 diabetes. Study outcomes and limitations: TCRB CDR3s from Type 1 diabetes patients were moderately but significantly shorter in all four CD4+ subsets.

These receptors have no identified antigens. Every isolated RNA sample was fully reverse transcribed, so sequencing captured expressed TCRB transcripts. This table comes from immunoSEQ multiplex PCR, and its TCRdb copy is limited to in-frame clones, with some not included. The sample holds 600,000 to 700,000 clones, around 15% seen once. The sample comprised naive CD4+ T cells from blood. The receptors here all came from a man aged 18 to 35 with type 1 diabetes.

The chain links TRBV6-5 to TRBJ2-7; 7 bases are a match to TRBD1. The CDR3 consists of 14 residues. With V trimmed by 6 bases and J by 3 bases, 8 bases remained unmatched. Germline values: CDR1 MNHEY, CDR2 SVGAGI. The CDR3 region is CASRPGQAVYEQYF. The DNA for the CDR3 is TGTGCCAGCAGACCCGGACAGGCCGTCTACGAGCAGTACTTC.

Details on this clone: The same CDR3 can be traced to other DNA sequences in this sample. V gene TRBV7-3 combines with J gene TRBJ2-3; TRBD2 aligns across 9 bases. V trimming: 2 bases; J trimming: 3 bases; junction bases outside the gene matches: 3. The CDR3 consists of 15 residues. CDR1 is SGHTA, CDR2 FQGTGA, per germline. The DNA of the CDR3 is TGTGCCAGCAGCTTAGGCCTAGCGGGAACAGATACGCAGTATTTT. Protein product: CASSLGLAGTDTQYF.

This clone was detected once. The V gene is TRBV29-1, the J gene TRBJ2-2; 7 bases agree with TRBD2. Trimming took 4 bases from V and 7 from J; bases not matched to a gene: 9. This CDR3 has 14 residues. Germline V gives CDR1 SQVTM, CDR2 ANQGSEA. The CDR3 reads CSVGGGAGVGELFF. The DNA for the CDR3 is TGCAGCGTTGGCGGCGGGGCGGGGGTCGGGGAGCTGTTTTTT.

This clone appeared once. The chain has TRBV15 and TRBJ1-5; 8 bases are a match to TRBD1. The CDR3 consists of 15 residues. V lost 5 bases, J lost 5 bases, and 8 bases stayed unmatched. Germline V gene sequence: CDR1 LNHNV, CDR2 YYDKDF (reference sequence). The CDR3 sequence: CATSPGGQGHQPQHF. The CDR3 region has the DNA TGTGCCACCAGCCCCGGAGGACAGGGTCATCAGCCCCAGCATTTT.

With respect to this clone: Other DNA sequences within the sample encode an identical CDR3. This chain uses TRBV7-2 with TRBJ2-5; the D gene is possibly TRBD2 (6 bases). V gave up 2 bases and J gave up 1 base, with 8 bases separating them. The germline gives CDR1 SGHTA, CDR2 FQGNSA. This CDR3 region has 14 residues. DNA of the CDR3: TGTGCCAGCAGCTTAAACGGGGGCCAAGAGACCCAGTACTTC. It translates to CASSLNGGQETQYF.

This clone was observed once. Other DNA sequences of this sample code for an identical CDR3. This chain joins TRBV19 and TRBJ2-7; 10 positions match TRBD1. After removal of 3 bases from V and 2 bases from J, the junction contained 1 base not matched to a gene. CDR1 is LNHDA, CDR2 SQIVND, per germline (reference sequence). There are 14 residues in the CDR3. CDR3 residues: CASSIGQGAYEQYF. CDR3 nucleotide sequence: TGTGCCAGTAGTATCGGACAGGGGGCCTACGAGCAGTACTTC.

This clone was detected a few times. The chain uses TRBV11-2 and TRBJ1-1; D unclear. CDR1 and CDR2 (germline): SGHAT, FQNNGV. The CDR3 is 13 amino acids. The V and J ends lost 1 base and 0 bases respectively, with 3 bases between them. In DNA, the CDR3 is TGTGCCAGCAGCTTAGGAGTGAACACTGAAGCTTTCTTT. Translation gives CASSLGVNTEAFF.

The chain has TRBV4-1 and TRBJ2-7; D unclear. Trimming cost V 1 base and J 0 bases, with 10 bases left between them. The CDR3 length is 15 residues. Germline values: CDR1 MGHRA, CDR2 YSYEKL. CDR3 in amino acids: CASSQGTPSSYEQYF. The CDR3 DNA reads TGCGCCAGCAGCCAAGGCACACCGAGCTCCTACGAGCAGTACTTC.

The chain is built from TRBV19 and TRBJ1-1; 7 bases line up with TRBD1. V gave up 6 bases and J gave up 4 bases; unmatched junction bases: 11. CDR3 length: 15 amino acids. Germline values: CDR1 LNHDA, CDR2 SQIVND (reference sequence). This CDR3 reads CASSTLERGLTEAFF. The CDR3 region has the DNA TGTGCCAGTAGCACCCTGGAGAGGGGGCTCACTGAAGCTTTCTTT.

The CDR3 sequence is CAWFKAGNTIYF. The CDR3, as DNA: TGTGCCTGGTTTAAAGCTGGAAACACCATATATTTT. The V gene is TRBV30, the J gene TRBJ1-3; no reliable D call. Per the germline V gene, CDR1 is GTSNPN and CDR2 is SVGIG (reference sequence). This CDR3 has 12 residues. V gave up 5 bases and J gave up 2 bases, with 7 bases separating them.

About this clone: Other DNA sequences from this sample encode an identical CDR3 as well. The gene calls are TRBV5-1 and TRBJ1-5; 10 bases agree with TRBD1. With V trimmed by 2 bases and J by 5 bases, 1 base remained unmatched. The CDR3 contains 14 residues. Germline V gives CDR1 SGHRS, CDR2 YFSETQ. In DNA form, the CDR3 reads TGCGCCAGCAGCTTCGGGACAGGGGATCAGCCCCAGCATTTT. It specifies CASSFGTGDQPQHF.

This clone was recorded a few times. CDR3 region: CATRQDVYGYTF. CDR3 nucleotide sequence: TGTGCCACTCGACAGGACGTCTATGGCTACACCTTC. The J gene is TRBJ1-2, the V gene TRBV19; a possible D gene is TRBD1 (6 bases). Germline values: CDR1 LNHDA, CDR2 SQIVND (reference sequence). Trimming cost V 10 bases and J 4 bases, with 13 bases left between them. CDR3 length equals 12 residues.

This clone occurred a few times. The chain uses TRBV9 and TRBJ2-5; unclear D gene. Germline CDR1 SGDLS, CDR2 YYNGEE. The CDR3 sequence is 10 residues long. Trimming left V 6 bases short and J 5 bases short, with 5 bases between. The CDR3 region has the DNA TGTGCCAGCATAGAGGAGACCCAGTACTTC. This codes for CASIEETQYF.

This chain links TRBV27 with TRBJ2-4; D possibly uses TRBD1 or TRBD2 (5 bases each). Germline assignment: CDR1 MNHEY and CDR2 SMNVEV (reference sequence). Trimming took off 3 bases at V and 1 base at J, with 10 bases between the two ends. The CDR3 has 15 amino acids. This chain's CDR3 is CASSLGDRAKNIQYF. CDR3 sequence (DNA): TGTGCCAGCAGTTTGGGGGATAGGGCCAAAAACATTCAGTACTTC.

The sample holds a few counts of this clone. V usage is TRBV7-9 and J usage is TRBJ2-7; D unclear. With 6 bases removed from V and 2 bases from J, the gap between germline ends came to 17 bases. The CDR3 extends over 15 amino acids. Per germline, CDR1 SEHNR and CDR2 FQNEAQ (reference sequence). The CDR3 here is CASRRGEAETYEQYF. CDR3 in DNA: TGTGCCAGCAGGCGAGGAGAGGCGGAAACCTACGAGCAGTACTTC.

This clone was picked up many times. The gene calls are TRBV30 and TRBJ2-1, with TRBD2 identical over 12 bases. The CDR3 runs to 15 residues. The V and J ends lost 2 bases and 5 bases, in that order; junction bases with no gene match: 4. Per the germline V gene, CDR1 is GTSNPN and CDR2 is SVGIG (reference sequence). The CDR3 loop is CAWSLLAGGNNEQFF. The CDR3 nucleotides are TGTGCCTGGAGTCTACTAGCGGGGGGAAACAATGAGCAGTTCTTC.

The J gene is TRBJ2-1, the V gene TRBV2; D gene ambiguous. V lost 6 bases to trimming and J lost 2 bases, with 29 bases between them. In germline, CDR1 is SNHLY, CDR2 FYNNEI. This CDR3 contains 20 residues. The DNA for the CDR3 is TGTGCCAGCAGCCGCCTATCTAGACAACCTTCTACCTTCGCCTACAATGAGCAGTTCTTC. It yields the protein CASSRLSRQPSTFAYNEQFF.

This clone was counted a few times. V usage is TRBV6-1 and J usage is TRBJ2-7; D unclear. Per germline, CDR1 MNHNS and CDR2 SASEGT. V lost 3 bases, J lost 4 bases, and 7 bases lay in between. This CDR3 is built from 12 residues. DNA of the CDR3: TGTGCCAGCAGTGACCGCCAGTACGAGCAGTACTTC. Translation: CASSDRQYEQYF.

The sample holds a few counts of this clone. V usage is TRBV29-1 and J usage is TRBJ2-1; D is unclear. V lost 6 bases, J lost 7 bases, and 16 bases lay in between. Germline V CDR1 and CDR2: SQVTM, ANQGSEA. The CDR3 is 13 residues long. The CDR3, as DNA: TGCAGCGTGGGTTCAGGTGTGGGGAATGAGCAGTTCTTC. It specifies CSVGSGVGNEQFF.

This clone occurred a few times. The gene calls are TRBV7-9 and TRBJ2-7, with 8 bases that match TRBD2. Per germline, CDR1 SEHNR and CDR2 FQNEAQ (reference sequence). The junction had 8 bases not matched to a gene; V was cut back by 1 base and J by 6 bases. The CDR3 covers 15 residues. For the CDR3, the DNA is TGTGCCAGCAGCTTAGTCAGCGGGGGACCCCCCGAGCAGTACTTC. Its translation: CASSLVSGGPPEQYF.

V is TRBV18 and J is TRBJ2-3, with TRBD2 identical over 7 bases. V lost 6 bases, J lost 1 base, and 7 bases stayed unmatched. From germline, CDR1 is KGHSH and CDR2 LQKENI. There are 15 residues in the CDR3. CDR3 DNA sequence: TGTGCCAGCTCCCGGGGAAGCGGGGGCACAGATACGCAGTATTTT. Its protein product is CASSRGSGGTDTQYF.